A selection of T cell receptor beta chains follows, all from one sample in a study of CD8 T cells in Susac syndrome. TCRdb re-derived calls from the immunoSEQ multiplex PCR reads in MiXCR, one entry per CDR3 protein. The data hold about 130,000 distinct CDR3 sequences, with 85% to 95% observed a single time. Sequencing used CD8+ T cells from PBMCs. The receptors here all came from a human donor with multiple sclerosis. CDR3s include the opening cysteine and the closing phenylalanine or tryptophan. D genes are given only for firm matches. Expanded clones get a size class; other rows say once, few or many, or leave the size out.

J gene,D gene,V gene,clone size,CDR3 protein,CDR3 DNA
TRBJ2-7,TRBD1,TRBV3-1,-,CASSVARDRIYEQYF,TGTGCCAGCAGCGTTGCCCGGGACAGGATCTACGAGCAGTACTTC
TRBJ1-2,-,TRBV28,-,CASSLRIWNYGYTF,TGTGCCAGCAGTTTACGAATTTGGAACTATGGCTACACCTTC
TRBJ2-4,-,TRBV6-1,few,CASLLQGSKNIQYF,TGTGCCAGCCTCCTTCAAGGGAGCAAAAACATTCAGTACTTC
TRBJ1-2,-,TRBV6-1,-,CASSDHTGSAATF,TGTGCCAGCAGTGACCATACCGGGTCAGCGGCCACCTTC
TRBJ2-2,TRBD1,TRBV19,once,CAADRGAGELFF,TGTGCGGCGGACAGGGGGGCCGGGGAGCTGTTTTTT
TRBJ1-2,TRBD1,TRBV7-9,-,CASSLGQGAPVYGYTF,TGTGCCAGCAGCTTAGGACAGGGGGCCCCAGTCTATGGCTACACCTTC
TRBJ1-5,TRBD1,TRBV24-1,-,CATSERTGGRGNQPQHF,TGTGCCACCAGTGAACGGACAGGGGGCCGAGGCAATCAGCCCCAGCATTTT
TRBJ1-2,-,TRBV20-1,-,CSARDFLQGGEGYTF,TGCAGTGCTAGAGACTTCTTACAGGGTGGGGAGGGCTACACCTTC
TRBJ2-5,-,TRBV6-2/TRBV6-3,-,CASSGRWETQYF,TGTGCCAGCAGCGGACGGTGGGAGACCCAGTACTTC
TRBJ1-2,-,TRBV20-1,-,CSAFEAAGDYGYTF,TGCAGTGCTTTCGAGGCCGCCGGTGACTATGGCTACACCTTC
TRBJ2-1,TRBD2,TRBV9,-,CASSVDAGGRTEQFF,TGTGCCAGCAGCGTAGATGCGGGGGGCAGGACTGAGCAGTTCTTC
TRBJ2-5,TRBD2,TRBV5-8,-,CASSLVTSGTYQETQYF,TGTGCCAGCAGCTTGGTGACTAGCGGGACGTACCAAGAGACCCAGTACTTC
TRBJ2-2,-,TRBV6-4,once,CASSLAEAGELFF,TGTGCCAGCAGTTTAGCGGAGGCCGGGGAGCTGTTTTTT
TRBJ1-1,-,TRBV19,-,CASSMQGHTEAFF,TGTGCCAGTAGTATGCAGGGGCACACTGAAGCTTTCTTT
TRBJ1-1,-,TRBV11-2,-,CASSLGRAEAFF,TGTGCCAGCAGCTTAGGCCGAGCTGAAGCTTTCTTT
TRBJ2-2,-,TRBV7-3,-,CASSYYRDTGELFF,TGTGCCAGCAGCTATTACAGGGACACCGGGGAGCTGTTTTTT
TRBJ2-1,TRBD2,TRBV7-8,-,CASSLVGGRNYNEQFF,TGTGCCAGCAGCTTAGTTGGCGGGAGGAACTACAATGAGCAGTTCTTC
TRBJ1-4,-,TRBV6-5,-,CASSDSREEKLFF,TGTGCCAGCAGCGACAGCAGAGAGGAAAAACTGTTTTTT
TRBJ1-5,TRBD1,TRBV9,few,CASSVGGQSNQPQHF,TGTGCCAGCAGCGTGGGGGGACAGTCCAATCAGCCCCAGCATTTT
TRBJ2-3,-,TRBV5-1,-,CASSLRPTSTDTQYF,TGCGCCAGCAGCCTTCGCCCTACGAGCACAGATACGCAGTATTTT
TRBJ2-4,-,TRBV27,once,CASSLRGNIQYF,TGTGCCAGCAGTTTACGGGGAAACATTCAGTACTTC
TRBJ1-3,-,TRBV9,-,CASSVVGGGGNTIYF,TGTGCCAGCAGCGTAGTCGGGGGAGGAGGAAACACCATATATTTT
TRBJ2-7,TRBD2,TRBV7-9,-,CASSSGRDGAYEQYF,TGTGCCAGCAGCTCAGGGAGGGATGGGGCCTACGAGCAGTACTTC
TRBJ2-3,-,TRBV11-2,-,CASSERVRGVDTQYF,TGTGCCAGCAGCGAACGGGTCCGGGGAGTAGATACGCAGTATTTT
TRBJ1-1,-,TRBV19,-,CASSIAPGPGTEAFF,TGTGCCAGTAGTATAGCCCCGGGCCCCGGGACTGAAGCTTTCTTT
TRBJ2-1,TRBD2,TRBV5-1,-,CASSGTSGTPQFF,TGCGCCAGCAGCGGGACTAGCGGGACTCCGCAGTTCTTC
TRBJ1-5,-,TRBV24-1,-,CATSDLRNNQPQHF,TGTGCCACCAGTGATTTAAGGAACAATCAGCCCCAGCATTTT
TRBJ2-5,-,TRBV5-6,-,CASSLGQGIEETQYF,TGTGCCAGCAGCTTGGGCCAGGGGATTGAGGAGACCCAGTACTTC
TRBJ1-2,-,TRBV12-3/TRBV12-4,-,CASSLGAYYGYTF,TGTGCCAGCAGTTTAGGGGCTTATTATGGCTACACCTTC
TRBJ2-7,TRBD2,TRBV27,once,CASSLSGGVNYEQYF,TGTGCCAGCAGTTTAAGCGGGGGGGTTAACTACGAGCAGTACTTC
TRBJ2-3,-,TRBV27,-,CASSFQARGDTQYF,TGTGCCAGCAGTTTTCAGGCCCGAGGAGATACGCAGTATTTT
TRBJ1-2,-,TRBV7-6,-,CASSLGPMGLYGYTF,TGTGCCAGCAGCTTGGGCCCGATGGGGCTCTATGGCTACACCTTC
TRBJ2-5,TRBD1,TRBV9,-,CASSVDRGYETQYF,TGTGCCAGCAGCGTAGACAGGGGGTATGAGACCCAGTACTTC
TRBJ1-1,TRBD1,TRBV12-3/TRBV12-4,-,CASSSAGTGKNTEAFF,TGTGCCAGCAGTTCAGCCGGGACAGGGAAGAACACTGAAGCTTTCTTT
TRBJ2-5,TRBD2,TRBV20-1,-,CSARAPTSGQETQYF,TGCAGTGCTAGAGCCCCCACTAGCGGGCAAGAGACCCAGTACTTC
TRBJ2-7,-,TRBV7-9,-,CASSSPRSVAGSYEQYF,TGTGCCAGCAGCTCCCCACGTTCGGTAGCAGGGAGCTACGAGCAGTACTTC
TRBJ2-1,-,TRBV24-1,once,CATSDLRGVGDEQFF,TGTGCCACCAGTGATTTGCGCGGGGTCGGGGATGAGCAGTTCTTC
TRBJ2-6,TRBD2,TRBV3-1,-,CASSQDRGAGANVLTF,TGTGCCAGCAGCCAAGATCGGGGGGCTGGGGCCAACGTCCTGACTTTC
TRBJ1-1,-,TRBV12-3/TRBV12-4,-,CASTSGRSTREAFF,TGTGCCAGCACCTCGGGCAGGAGTACCCGTGAAGCTTTCTTT
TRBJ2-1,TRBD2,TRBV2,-,CASRGGWRGLAGANEQFF,TGTGCCAGCAGGGGGGGTTGGCGGGGACTAGCGGGAGCCAATGAGCAGTTCTTC
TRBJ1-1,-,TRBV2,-,CASESRVNTEAFF,TGTGCCAGCGAGAGCAGGGTGAACACTGAAGCTTTCTTT
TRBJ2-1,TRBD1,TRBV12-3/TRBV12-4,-,CASSLPGQSYNEQFF,TGTGCCAGCAGCCTCCCGGGACAGTCCTACAATGAGCAGTTCTTC
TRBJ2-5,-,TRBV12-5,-,CASGLTIQETQYF,TGTGCTAGTGGTTTGACAATCCAAGAGACCCAGTACTTC
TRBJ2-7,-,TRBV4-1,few,CASSHGSYEQYF,TGCGCCAGCAGCCACGGCAGCTACGAGCAGTACTTC
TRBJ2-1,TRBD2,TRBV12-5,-,CAGGLAGPGNEQFF,TGTGCGGGGGGTCTAGCGGGTCCCGGCAATGAGCAGTTCTTC
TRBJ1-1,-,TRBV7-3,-,CASSLTPGGNEAFF,TGTGCCAGCAGCTTAACGCCAGGAGGTAATGAAGCTTTCTTT
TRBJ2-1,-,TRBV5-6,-,CASSLVYSYNEQFF,TGTGCCAGCAGCTTGGTTTACTCCTACAATGAGCAGTTCTTC